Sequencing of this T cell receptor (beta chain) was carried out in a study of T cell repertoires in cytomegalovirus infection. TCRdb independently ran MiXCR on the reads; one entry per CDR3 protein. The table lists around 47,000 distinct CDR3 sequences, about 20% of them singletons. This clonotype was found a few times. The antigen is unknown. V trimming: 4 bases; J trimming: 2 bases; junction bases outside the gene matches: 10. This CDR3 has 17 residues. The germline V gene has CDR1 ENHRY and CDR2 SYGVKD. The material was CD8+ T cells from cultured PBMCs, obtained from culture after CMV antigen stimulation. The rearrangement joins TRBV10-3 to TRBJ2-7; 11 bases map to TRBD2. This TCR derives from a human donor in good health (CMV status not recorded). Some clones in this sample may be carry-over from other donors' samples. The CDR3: CAISGPSTSGGTYEQYF. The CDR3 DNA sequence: TGTGCCATCAGTGGCCCCTCTACTAGCGGGGGTACCTACGAGCAGTACTTC.